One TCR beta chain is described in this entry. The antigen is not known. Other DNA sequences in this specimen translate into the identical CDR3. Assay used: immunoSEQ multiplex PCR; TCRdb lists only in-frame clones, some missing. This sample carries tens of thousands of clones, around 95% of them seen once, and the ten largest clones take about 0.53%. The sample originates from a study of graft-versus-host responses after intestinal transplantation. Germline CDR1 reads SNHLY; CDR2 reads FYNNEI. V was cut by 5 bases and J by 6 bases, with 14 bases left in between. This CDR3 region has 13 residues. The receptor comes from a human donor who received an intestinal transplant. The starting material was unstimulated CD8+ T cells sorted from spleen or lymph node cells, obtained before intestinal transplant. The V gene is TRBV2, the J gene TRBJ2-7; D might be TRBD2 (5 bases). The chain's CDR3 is CASSSDGVGEQYF. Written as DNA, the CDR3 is TGTGCCAGCAGTTCGGACGGGGTGGGCGAGCAGTACTTC.